These 30 T cell receptor beta chains share one sample of origin, sequenced in a study of Graves' ophthalmopathy and Graves' hyperthyroidism. Using RNA transcripts, the TCR beta CDR3 regions were amplified. First-round RT-PCR with HTBI primers preceded a second-round multiplex PCR. TCRdb called the multiplex PCR reads again in MiXCR, with one record for every CDR3 protein. The sample has some 1.1 million distinct CDR3 sequences, less than 45% seen once. The specimen was peripheral blood or thyroid tissue (not recorded which). All receptors derive from an adult man with Graves' hyperthyroidism.

This clonotype was recorded at least ten times. The chain couples TRBV2 to TRBJ2-7; tentatively, D is TRBD1 (7 bases). Germline loops: CDR1 SNHLY, CDR2 FYNNEI. Trimming took 6 bases from V and 5 from J, leaving 14 bases between them. The CDR3 contains 13 residues. This chain's CDR3 is CASRRQGGDEQYF. CDR3 sequence (DNA): TGTGCCAGCAGGCGACAGGGAGGCGACGAGCAGTACTTC.

This clonotype was observed many times. V gene TRBV7-2 combines with J gene TRBJ2-7, with D tentatively TRBD1 (5 bases). Germline CDR1 and CDR2: SGHTA and FQGNSA. This CDR3 is 13 amino acids long. Trimming shortened V by 2 bases and J by 3 bases, and 8 bases separated the two germline ends. CDR3 bases: TGTGCCAGCAGCTTAAAGGGGTTCTACGAGCAGTACTTC. This sequence encodes CASSLKGFYEQYF.

The chain is built from TRBV20-1 and TRBJ1-1, with D possibly matching TRBD1 (6 bases). CDR3 length: 13 residues. Per the germline V gene, CDR1 is DFQATT and CDR2 is SNEGSKA (reference sequence). V was shortened by 2 bases and J by 6 bases, with 13 bases between the two germline ends. The CDR3 nucleotides read TGCAGTGCTAGAAGGGGGGGCGGGTCTGAAGCTTTCTTT. Protein sequence: CSARRGGGSEAFF.

This clonotype has just a few counts. A read error may account for a junction end that differs from germline. The chain joins TRBV6-6 to TRBJ1-3; D is possibly TRBD1 (5 bases). The germline V gene has CDR1 MNHNY and CDR2 SVGAGI (reference sequence). The CDR3 spans 13 residues. CDR3 bases: TGTGCCAACAGTCAGGGTCGGGGAAACACCATATATTTT. This gives the protein CANSQGRGNTIYF.

The V and J genes are TRBV24-1 and TRBJ1-5; 8 bases match TRBD1. The CDR3 is made up of 16 amino acids. The germline V gene has CDR1 KGHDR and CDR2 SFDVKD. Trimming removed 3 bases from V and 3 bases from J; junction bases left unmatched: 6. The CDR3 nucleotides read TGTGCCACCAGTGATAATGGACAGGGCCACAATCAGCCCCAGCATTTT. It encodes CATSDNGQGHNQPQHF.

V usage is TRBV25-1 and J usage is TRBJ1-2; D not resolved. V gave up 7 bases and J gave up 8 bases, with 11 bases separating them. Looked up from germline, CDR1 is MGHDK and CDR2 is SYGVNS. This CDR3 has 11 amino acids. The CDR3 spells CASMFGYGYTF. DNA of the CDR3: TGTGCCAGCATGTTTGGGTACGGCTACACCTTC.

The chain recombines TRBV20-1 with TRBJ2-7; the D gene is possibly TRBD2 (5 bases). The germline V gene encodes CDR1 DFQATT and CDR2 SNEGSKA (reference sequence). V was cut by 1 base and J by 2 bases, with 9 bases left in between. The CDR3 covers 13 residues. CDR3 in amino acids: CSARGETTYEQYF. The CDR3 DNA sequence: TGCAGTGCTAGAGGGGAGACCACCTACGAGCAGTACTTC.

This clonotype was picked up many times. This chain joins TRBV10-2 and TRBJ2-5; 7 nucleotides line up with TRBD1. This CDR3 is built from 15 residues. Germline CDR1 reads WSHSY; CDR2 reads SAAADI. Unmatched junction bases numbered 9, after V lost 4 bases and J lost 4 bases. The CDR3, as DNA: TGCGCCAGCAGTGTCTCGGGCGAGGGGGCAGAGACCCAGTACTTC. This gives the protein CASSVSGEGAETQYF.

The CDR3 region has the DNA TGCAGCCCCTCGCCTCGGGACCCAGGTAGCAATCAGCCCCAGCATTTT. This codes for CSPSPRDPGSNQPQHF. The chain employs TRBV29-1 and TRBJ1-5; D is perhaps TRBD1 (5 bases). The CDR3 totals 16 residues. V was pared by 8 bases and J by 0 bases, with 20 bases between. Germline V gene sequence: CDR1 SQVTM, CDR2 ANQGSEA.

This clonotype was counted at least ten times. The chain couples TRBV6-1 to TRBJ2-7; tentatively, D is TRBD2 (5 bases). The ends were cut back, 0 bases at V and 2 bases at J, with 8 bases in the middle. This CDR3 is built from 14 residues. Per germline, CDR1 MNHNS and CDR2 SASEGT. The CDR3, as DNA: TGTGCCAGCAGTGAAGCGGGAGAGACCTACGAGCAGTACTTC. Its translation: CASSEAGETYEQYF.

This clonotype was detected many times. The rearrangement uses TRBV10-2 and TRBJ2-5, with 9 bases identical to TRBD2. The germline V gene encodes CDR1 WSHSY and CDR2 SAAADI. This CDR3 is 17 amino acids long. J lost 5 bases, V lost 0 bases, and 10 bases had no gene match. The CDR3 region has the DNA TGCGCCAGCAGTGAGTCCTTCCCGGGACTAGCTTGGGAGACCCAGTACTTC. It translates to CASSESFPGLAWETQYF.

This clonotype came up many times. The chain employs TRBV2 and TRBJ1-2, with D maybe TRBD1 (6 bases). CDR1 is SNHLY, CDR2 FYNNEI, per germline. The CDR3 sequence is 12 residues long. CDR3 DNA sequence: TGTGCTATCTTACAGGGAAACTATGGCTACACCTTC. Translation gives CAILQGNYGYTF.

Only a few counts were recorded for this clonotype. The V gene is TRBV2, the J gene TRBJ1-4; the match to TRBD1 covers 8 bases. The CDR3 is 16 amino acids. Germline loops: CDR1 SNHLY, CDR2 FYNNEI. Germline trimming cut 8 bases from V and 0 bases from J; bases unmatched to any gene: 8. The CDR3 here is CASRTGKLSTNEKLFF. The DNA for the CDR3 is TGTGCCAGCCGGACAGGGAAACTCTCAACTAATGAAAAACTGTTTTTT.

V gene TRBV7-2 combines with J gene TRBJ2-3; unclear D gene. The CDR3 is 12 residues long. V lost 4 bases and J lost 4, with 6 bases in between. Germline V gene lookup returns CDR1 SGHTA and CDR2 FQGNSA. The CDR3 DNA follows: TGTGCCAGCAGCTCACAACCAGATACGCAGTATTTT. Protein sequence: CASSSQPDTQYF.

This rearrangement joins TRBV29-1 to TRBJ2-7; TRBD1 agrees at 8 bases. Losses at the gene ends were 7 bases for V and 9 bases for J; bases not matched to a gene: 8. Per germline, CDR1 SQVTM and CDR2 ANQGSEA. The CDR3 is made up of 11 amino acids. The CDR3 loop is CSGGQGSVQYF. The DNA of the CDR3 is TGCAGCGGTGGACAGGGATCGGTGCAGTACTTC.

There are many counts of this clonotype. The rearrangement joins TRBV20-1 to TRBJ1-2; 7 bases line up with TRBD1. Germline CDR1 is DFQATT and CDR2 is SNEGSKA (reference sequence). CDR3 size: 15 residues. With 6 bases clipped from V and 2 bases from J, the junction kept 12 bases outside the gene matches. CDR3 nucleotides: TGCAGTGCCCCGGGGGCGACAGGGAGCAACTATGGCTACACCTTC. This encodes CSAPGATGSNYGYTF.

The sample holds a few counts of this clonotype. V usage is TRBV29-1 and J usage is TRBJ2-2; 11 bases line up with TRBD2. CDR1 is SQVTM and CDR2 is ANQGSEA in the germline V gene. The CDR3 spans 14 residues. The V gene end was trimmed by 5 bases and the J gene end by 4 bases; junction bases not matched to a gene: 3. The DNA of the CDR3 is TGCAGCGTTAGACTAGCGGGGTCCACCGGGGAGCTGTTTTTT. Protein sequence: CSVRLAGSTGELFF.

The sample holds many counts of this clonotype. The rearrangement links TRBV2 to TRBJ2-7, with 9 bases identical to TRBD1. V gave up 5 bases and J gave up 5 bases; unmatched junction bases: 4. The germline V gene encodes CDR1 SNHLY and CDR2 FYNNEI. CDR3 length: 13 amino acids. The CDR3 nucleotides are TGTGCCAGCAGTTTACAGGGGGCCCACGAGCAGTACTTC. It codes for CASSLQGAHEQYF.

This clonotype was detected ten times or more. The chain has TRBV24-1 and TRBJ2-7, with a tentative D call TRBD2 (6 bases). Trimming removed 2 bases at V and 3 bases at J, with 13 bases between. Germline V gene sequence: CDR1 KGHDR, CDR2 SFDVKD. The CDR3 sequence is 15 residues long. The CDR3 DNA sequence: TGTGCCACCAGTGATTGGAGGGGTGGAGTCTACGAGCAGTACTTC. This sequence encodes CATSDWRGGVYEQYF.

This clonotype has just one count. This chain joins TRBV10-3 and TRBJ2-5; 8 bases are shared with TRBD1. Germline V gene data show CDR1 as ENHRY and CDR2 as SYGVKD. Trimming cost V 2 bases and J 4 bases; bases outside gene matches: 9. The CDR3 totals 16 residues. CDR3 coding DNA: TGTGCCATCAGTGAGACAGGGGGGTTACCGACAGAGACCCAGTACTTC. Translating gives CAISETGGLPTETQYF.

Remarks on this clonotype: This is likely a read error, given that the CDR3 carries no conserved phenylalanine or tryptophan at its end. This chain connects TRBV6-1 to TRBJ2-2; 12 bases fit TRBD2. Losses at the gene ends were 8 bases for V and 5 bases for J; bases not matched to a gene: 12. Looked up from germline, CDR1 is MNHNS and CDR2 is SASEGT. CDR3 length: 17 residues. The CDR3 bases are TGTGCCAGCGGCACGACTAGCGGGAGTGAGGAGACCGGGGAGCTGTTTTCT. This codes for CASGTTSGSEETGELFS.

Note on this clonotype: One base away lies a much larger clone, so this may be a sequencing read error. This is likely a read error, given that the CDR3 carries no conserved phenylalanine or tryptophan at its end. V gene TRBV2 combines with J gene TRBJ1-5; tentatively, D is TRBD1 (6 bases). The CDR3 spans 14 residues. The germline V gene has CDR1 SNHLY and CDR2 FYNNEI. Trimming cost V 6 bases and J 3 bases, with 12 bases left between them. The CDR3 here is CASSSTGFNQPQHL. In DNA, the CDR3 is TGTGCCAGCAGCTCTACAGGGTTCAATCAGCCCCAGCATCTT.

The rearrangement joins TRBV7-2 to TRBJ2-5; 14 nucleotides align to TRBD2. Germline V gene sequence: CDR1 SGHTA, CDR2 FQGNSA. With 5 bases clipped from V and 5 bases from J, the junction kept 10 bases outside the gene matches. The CDR3 is made up of 17 amino acids. CDR3 in amino acids: CASSQEGTSGSGETQYF. The CDR3 DNA reads as TGTGCCAGCAGCCAAGAGGGGACTAGCGGGAGTGGTGAGACCCAGTACTTC.

The chain is built from TRBV5-1 and TRBJ1-4, with 7 bases fitting TRBD1. V was pared by 3 bases and J by 7 bases, with 6 bases of the junction left unmatched. This CDR3 has 14 amino acids. Germline loops: CDR1 SGHRS, CDR2 YFSETQ. In DNA, the CDR3 is TGCGCCAGCAGCTCACAGGGGAGGGCTGAAAAACTGTTTTTT. It translates to CASSSQGRAEKLFF. The whole variable domain, remainder taken from reference TRBV5-1 and TRBJ1-4, is KAGVTQTPRYLIKTRGQQVTLSCSPISGHRSVSWYQQTPGQGLQFLFEYFSETQRNKGNFPGRFSGRQFSNSRSEMNVSTLELGDSALYLCASSSQGRAEKLFFGSGTQLSVL.

This clonotype appeared many times. The V gene is TRBV7-9, the J gene TRBJ1-3; D remains ambiguous. The length of the CDR3 is 14 residues. V was shortened by 7 bases and J by 1 base, with 11 bases between the two germline ends. Germline V gene sequence: CDR1 SEHNR, CDR2 FQNEAQ (reference sequence). CDR3 sequence (DNA): TGTGCCAGCAACACCAGAGAATCTGGAAACACCATATATTTT. Translation gives CASNTRESGNTIYF.

This chain uses TRBV19 with TRBJ2-5; 11 positions match TRBD2. Trimming at V came to 7 bases and at J to 0 bases, leaving 4 bases not matched to a gene. The CDR3 contains 15 residues. Per germline, CDR1 LNHDA and CDR2 SQIVND (reference sequence). The CDR3 region has the DNA TGTGCCAGTAACGCGGGACTAGCGGACCAAGAGACCCAGTACTTC. It yields the protein CASNAGLADQETQYF.

This sequence joins TRBV20-1 and TRBJ2-7; D remains ambiguous. The CDR3 extends over 12 amino acids. Trimming removed 5 bases from V and 4 bases from J, with 12 bases in between. In germline, CDR1 is DFQATT, CDR2 SNEGSKA (reference sequence). This chain's CDR3 is CSAQRRMYEQYF. CDR3 coding DNA: TGCAGTGCTCAGCGAAGGATGTACGAGCAGTACTTC.

The chain carries TRBV2 and TRBJ2-5, with 7 bases that match TRBD2. The CDR3 is 15 amino acids. V trimming: 7 bases; J trimming: 4 bases; junction bases outside the gene matches: 12. Per the germline V gene, CDR1 is SNHLY and CDR2 is FYNNEI. The CDR3 region has the DNA TGTGCCAGCACTCCTCATTCCGGGGGGACAGAGACCCAGTACTTC. It codes for CASTPHSGGTETQYF.

There are many counts of this clonotype. This sequence joins TRBV19 and TRBJ1-5; 9 bases align to TRBD1. The germline V gene has CDR1 LNHDA and CDR2 SQIVND (reference sequence). The V and J ends lost 9 bases and 3 bases, in that order; junction bases with no gene match: 6. The length of the CDR3 is 14 residues. CDR3 DNA sequence: TGTGCCAGCAGCGGGACAGGGAACAATCAGCCCCAGCATTTT. Its translation: CASSGTGNNQPQHF.

The V gene is TRBV9, the J gene TRBJ2-2, with 9 bases fitting TRBD2. Germline values: CDR1 SGDLS, CDR2 YYNGEE. Losses at the gene ends were 4 bases for V and 5 bases for J; bases not matched to a gene: 6. The CDR3 totals 15 residues. The CDR3 nucleotides are TGTGCCAGCAGCCCCCAGCGGGGGGTTACCGGGGAGCTGTTTTTT. It yields the protein CASSPQRGVTGELFF.